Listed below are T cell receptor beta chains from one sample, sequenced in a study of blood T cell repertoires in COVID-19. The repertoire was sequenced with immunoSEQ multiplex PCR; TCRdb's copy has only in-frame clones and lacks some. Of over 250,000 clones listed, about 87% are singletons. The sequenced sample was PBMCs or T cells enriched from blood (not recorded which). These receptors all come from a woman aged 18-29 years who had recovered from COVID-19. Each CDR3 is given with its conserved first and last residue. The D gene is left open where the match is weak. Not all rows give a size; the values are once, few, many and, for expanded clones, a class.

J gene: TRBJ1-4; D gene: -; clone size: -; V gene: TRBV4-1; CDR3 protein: CASSQASRGEKLFF; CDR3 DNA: TGCGCCAGCAGCCAAGCCTCACGGGGTGAAAAACTGTTTTTT
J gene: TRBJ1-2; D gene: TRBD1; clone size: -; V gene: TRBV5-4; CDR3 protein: CASRTGTEPGYTF; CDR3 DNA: TGTGCCAGCAGAACCGGGACAGAGCCCGGCTACACCTTC
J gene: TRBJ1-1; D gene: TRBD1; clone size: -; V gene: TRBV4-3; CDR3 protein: CASSPHRGLGVNTEAFF; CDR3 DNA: TGCGCCAGCAGCCCACACAGGGGGCTAGGGGTGAACACTGAAGCTTTCTTT
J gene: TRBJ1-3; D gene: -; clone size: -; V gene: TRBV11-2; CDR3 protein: CASSSPQWSFSGNTIYF; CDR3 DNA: TGTGCCAGCAGCTCTCCACAGTGGTCCTTCTCTGGAAACACCATATATTTT
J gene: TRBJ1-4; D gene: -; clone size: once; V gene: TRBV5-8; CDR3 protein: CASSRRATNEKLFF; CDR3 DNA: TGTGCCAGCAGCCGACGGGCAACTAATGAAAAACTGTTTTTT
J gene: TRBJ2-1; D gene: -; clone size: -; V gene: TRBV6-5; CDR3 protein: CASRPTGRTYNEQFF; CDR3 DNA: TGTGCCAGCAGGCCGACAGGTCGGACCTACAATGAGCAGTTCTTC
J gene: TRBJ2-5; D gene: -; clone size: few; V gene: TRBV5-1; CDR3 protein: CASSLIGSRGEDQYF; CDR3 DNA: TGCGCCAGCAGCTTAATAGGGAGTCGCGGGGAGGACCAGTACTTC
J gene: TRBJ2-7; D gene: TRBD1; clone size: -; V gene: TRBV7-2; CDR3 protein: CASSLRTGGEQYF; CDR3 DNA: TGTGCCAGCAGCTTACGGACAGGGGGAGAGCAGTACTTC
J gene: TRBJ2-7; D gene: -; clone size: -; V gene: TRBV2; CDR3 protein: CASSLESPGAGEQYF; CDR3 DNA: TGTGCCAGCAGTTTAGAGTCTCCCGGGGCGGGAGAGCAGTACTTC
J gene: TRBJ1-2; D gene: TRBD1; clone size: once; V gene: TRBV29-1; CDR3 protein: CSVVAQGQHYGYTF; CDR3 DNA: TGCAGCGTTGTGGCGCAGGGACAGCACTATGGCTACACCTTC
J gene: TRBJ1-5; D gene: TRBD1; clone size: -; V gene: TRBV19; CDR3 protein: CASSSLVRGGQPQHF; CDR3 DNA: TGTGCCAGTAGTTCCCTAGTACGAGGGGGCCAGCCCCAGCATTTT
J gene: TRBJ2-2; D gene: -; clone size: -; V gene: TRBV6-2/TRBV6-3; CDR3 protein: CASSYFHRQANTGELFF; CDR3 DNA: TGTGCCAGCAGTTACTTTCATCGACAGGCGAACACCGGGGAGCTGTTTTTT
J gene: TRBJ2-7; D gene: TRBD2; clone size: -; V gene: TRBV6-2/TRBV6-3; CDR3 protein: CASSRITSGSSYEQYF; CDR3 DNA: TGTGCCAGCAGCCGAATAACTAGCGGGAGCTCCTACGAGCAGTACTTC
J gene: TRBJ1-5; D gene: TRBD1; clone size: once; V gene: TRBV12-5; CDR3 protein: CASGTGGGQPQHF; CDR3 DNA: TGTGCTAGTGGCACAGGGGGAGGTCAGCCCCAGCATTTT
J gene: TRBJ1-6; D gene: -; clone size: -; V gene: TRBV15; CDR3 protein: CATSRRGNSPLHF; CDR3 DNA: TGTGCCACCAGCCGCAGGGGCAATTCACCCCTCCACTTT
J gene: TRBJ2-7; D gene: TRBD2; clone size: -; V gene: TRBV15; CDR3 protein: CATSRGAGGSYEQYF; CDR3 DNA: TGTGCCACCAGCAGAGGGGCGGGAGGGTCCTACGAGCAGTACTTC
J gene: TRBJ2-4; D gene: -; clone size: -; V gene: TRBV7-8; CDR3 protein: CASSFSGYKNIQYF; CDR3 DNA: TGTGCCAGCAGCTTCTCAGGGTACAAAAACATTCAGTACTTC
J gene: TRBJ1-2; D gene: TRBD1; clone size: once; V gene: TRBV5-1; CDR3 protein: CASSPALWTGGLGYGYTF; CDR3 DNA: TGCGCCAGCAGCCCGGCGTTATGGACAGGGGGCTTGGGCTATGGCTACACCTTC
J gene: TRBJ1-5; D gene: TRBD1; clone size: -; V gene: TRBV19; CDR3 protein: CASQGASNQPQHF; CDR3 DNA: TGTGCCAGCCAGGGGGCGAGCAATCAGCCCCAGCATTTT
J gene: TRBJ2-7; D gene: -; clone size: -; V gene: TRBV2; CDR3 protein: CASSVRRPLHF; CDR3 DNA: TGTGCCAGCAGTGTGAGGCGGCCACTGCACTTC
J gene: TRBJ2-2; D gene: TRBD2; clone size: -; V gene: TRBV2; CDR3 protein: CASRTSENTGELFF; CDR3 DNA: TGTGCCAGCAGGACTAGCGAGAACACCGGGGAGCTGTTTTTT
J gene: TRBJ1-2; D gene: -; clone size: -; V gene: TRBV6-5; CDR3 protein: CASRRRGNYGYTF; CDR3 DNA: TGTGCCAGCAGGAGGAGGGGTAACTATGGCTACACCTTC
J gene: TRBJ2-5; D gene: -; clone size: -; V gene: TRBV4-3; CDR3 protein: CASSQDRGHDRLVYETQYF; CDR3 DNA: TGCGCCAGCAGCCAAGATCGGGGCCATGATAGACTAGTGTACGAGACCCAGTACTTC
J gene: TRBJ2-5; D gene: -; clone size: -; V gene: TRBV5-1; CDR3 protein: CASSLVRSGSETQYF; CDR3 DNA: TGCGCCAGCAGCTTGGTCAGGAGCGGAAGCGAGACCCAGTACTTC
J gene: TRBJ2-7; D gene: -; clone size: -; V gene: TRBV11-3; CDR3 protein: CASSGGEDEQYF; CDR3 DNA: TGTGCCAGCAGCGGCGGAGAAGACGAGCAGTACTTC
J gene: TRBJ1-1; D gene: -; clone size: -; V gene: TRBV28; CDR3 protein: CASSLSLVWSTEAFF; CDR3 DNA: TGTGCCAGCAGTTTATCCCTCGTATGGAGCACTGAAGCTTTCTTT
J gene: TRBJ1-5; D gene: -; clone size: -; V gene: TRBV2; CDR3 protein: CASSEASFDRNNQPQHF; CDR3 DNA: TGTGCCAGCAGTGAAGCCTCCTTTGACAGAAACAATCAGCCCCAGCATTTT
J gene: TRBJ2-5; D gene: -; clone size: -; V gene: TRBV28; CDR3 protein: CASRPPAGGTETQYF; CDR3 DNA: TGTGCCAGCAGACCCCCGGCAGGGGGGACGGAGACCCAGTACTTC
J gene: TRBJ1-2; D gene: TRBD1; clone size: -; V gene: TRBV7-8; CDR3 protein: CASSLARDRHYGYTF; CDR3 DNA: TGTGCCAGCAGCTTAGCCCGGGACAGGCACTATGGCTACACCTTC
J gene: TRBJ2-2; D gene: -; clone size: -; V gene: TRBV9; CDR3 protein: CASSVVSGPGELFF; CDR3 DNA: TGTGCCAGCAGCGTAGTCTCAGGTCCCGGGGAGCTGTTTTTT
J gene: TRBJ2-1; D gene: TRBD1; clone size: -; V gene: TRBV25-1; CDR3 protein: CASSEDRDGGREQFF; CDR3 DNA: TGTGCCAGCAGTGAAGACAGGGATGGGGGTCGTGAGCAGTTCTTC
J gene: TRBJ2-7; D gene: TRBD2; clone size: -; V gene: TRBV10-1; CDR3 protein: CASSESSRAGGPSHEQYF; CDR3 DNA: TGCGCCAGCAGTGAGTCTTCTCGGGCGGGAGGGCCTTCCCACGAGCAGTACTTC
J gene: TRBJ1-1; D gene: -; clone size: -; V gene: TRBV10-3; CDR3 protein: CAINGGLMNTEAFF; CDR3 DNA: TGTGCCATCAACGGGGGTCTTATGAACACTGAAGCTTTCTTT
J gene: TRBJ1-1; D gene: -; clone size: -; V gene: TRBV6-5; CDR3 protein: CASSRGGEAFF; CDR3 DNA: TGTGCCAGCAGCCGCGGGGGTGAAGCTTTCTTT
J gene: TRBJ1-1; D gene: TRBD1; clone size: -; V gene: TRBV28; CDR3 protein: CASSLTRGQDTEAFF; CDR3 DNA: TGTGCCAGCAGTCTAACCAGGGGGCAAGACACTGAAGCTTTCTTT
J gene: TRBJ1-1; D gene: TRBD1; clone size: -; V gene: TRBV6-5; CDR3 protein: CASIRDRRNTEAFF; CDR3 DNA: TGTGCCAGCATCAGGGACAGGCGGAACACTGAAGCTTTCTTT
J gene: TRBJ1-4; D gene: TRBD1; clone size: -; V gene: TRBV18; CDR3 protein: CASSPLDRVGHEKLFF; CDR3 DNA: TGTGCCAGCTCACCACTAGACAGGGTGGGTCATGAAAAACTGTTTTTT
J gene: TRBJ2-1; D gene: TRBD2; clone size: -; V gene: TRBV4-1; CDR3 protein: CASSQPPGTSGYNEQFF; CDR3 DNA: TGCGCCAGCAGCCAACCACCGGGGACTAGCGGTTACAATGAGCAGTTCTTC
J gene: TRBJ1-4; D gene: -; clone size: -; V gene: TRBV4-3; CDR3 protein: CASSQDLGAINEKLFF; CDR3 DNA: TGCGCCAGCAGCCAAGATCTGGGGGCCATTAATGAAAAACTGTTTTTT
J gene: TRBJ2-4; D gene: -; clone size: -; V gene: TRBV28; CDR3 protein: CASSLTVSKNIQYF; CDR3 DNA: TGTGCCAGCAGTTTGACAGTGAGCAAAAACATTCAGTACTTC
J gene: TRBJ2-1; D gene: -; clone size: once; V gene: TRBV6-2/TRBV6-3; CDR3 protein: CASSYSIGVGSYNEQFF; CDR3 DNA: TGTGCCAGCAGTTACTCTATCGGGGTTGGCTCCTACAATGAGCAGTTCTTC
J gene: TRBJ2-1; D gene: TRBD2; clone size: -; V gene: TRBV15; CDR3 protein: CATSRELAGEDEQFF; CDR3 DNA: TGTGCCACCAGCAGAGAACTAGCGGGAGAGGATGAGCAGTTCTTC
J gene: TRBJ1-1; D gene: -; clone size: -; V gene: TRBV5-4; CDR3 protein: CASSPGLGLWDTEAFF; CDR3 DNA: TGTGCCAGCAGCCCGGGGTTGGGCCTCTGGGACACTGAAGCTTTCTTT
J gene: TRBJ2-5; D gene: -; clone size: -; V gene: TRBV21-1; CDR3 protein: CASSKVKETQYF; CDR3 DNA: TGTGCCAGCAGCAAAGTAAAAGAGACCCAGTACTTC
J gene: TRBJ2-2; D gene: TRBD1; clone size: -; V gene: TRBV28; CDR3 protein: CASSVTGGGRGELFF; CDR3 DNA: TGTGCCAGCAGTGTAACAGGGGGCGGCCGCGGGGAGCTGTTTTTT
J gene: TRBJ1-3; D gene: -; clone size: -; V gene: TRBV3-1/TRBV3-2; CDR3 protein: CASSQVRTRNTIYF; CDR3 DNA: TGTGCCAGCAGCCAAGTCAGGACAAGAAACACCATATATTTT
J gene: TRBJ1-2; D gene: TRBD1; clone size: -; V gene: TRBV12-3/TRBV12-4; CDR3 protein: CASSPTGGRGYTF; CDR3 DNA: TGTGCCAGCAGCCCAACAGGGGGCAGGGGCTACACCTTC
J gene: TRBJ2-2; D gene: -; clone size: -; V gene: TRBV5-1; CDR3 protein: CASSPHRDTNTGELFF; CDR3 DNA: TGCGCCAGCAGCCCCCACAGGGACACGAACACCGGGGAGCTGTTTTTT
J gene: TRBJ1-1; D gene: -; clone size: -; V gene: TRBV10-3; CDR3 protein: CAISEEAGVNTEAFF; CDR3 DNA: TGTGCCATCAGTGAGGAGGCAGGGGTGAACACTGAAGCTTTCTTT
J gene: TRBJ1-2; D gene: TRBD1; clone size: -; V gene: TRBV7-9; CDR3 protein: CASSLARGHEGYTF; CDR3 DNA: TGTGCCAGCAGCTTAGCCAGGGGGCATGAAGGCTACACCTTC
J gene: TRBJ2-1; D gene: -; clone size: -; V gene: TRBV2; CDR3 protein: CASSVNSYNEQFF; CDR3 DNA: TGTGCCAGCAGTGTTAACAGTTACAATGAGCAGTTCTTC
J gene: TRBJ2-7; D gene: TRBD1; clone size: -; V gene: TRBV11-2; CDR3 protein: CASSLVGQGEFEQYF; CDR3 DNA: TGTGCCAGCAGCTTAGTGGGACAGGGGGAATTTGAGCAGTACTTC
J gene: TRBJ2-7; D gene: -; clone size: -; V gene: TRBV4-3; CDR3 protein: CASSQDPSAFYEQYF; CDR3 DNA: TGCGCCAGCAGCCAAGATCCGTCAGCGTTCTACGAGCAGTACTTC
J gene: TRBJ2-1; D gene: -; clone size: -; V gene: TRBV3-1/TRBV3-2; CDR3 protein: CASSQRTGFSYNEQFF; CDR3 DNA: TGTGCCAGCAGCCAGCGTACAGGGTTCTCCTACAATGAGCAGTTCTTC
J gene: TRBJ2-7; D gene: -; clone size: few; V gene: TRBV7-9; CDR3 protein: CASSFAGLNGYEQYF; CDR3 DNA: TGTGCCAGCAGCTTTGCAGGTTTGAATGGCTACGAGCAGTACTTC